This is a list of T cell receptor beta chains from one sample in a study of cytomegalovirus exposure and HLA in healthy donors. Here immunoSEQ multiplex PCR was the method, and the copy in TCRdb shows in-frame clones only, minus some. The repertoire includes some 180,000 clones, roughly 79% of them detected once, and 1.5% to 2% sits in the top ten. What was sequenced was PBMCs. These receptors all come from a man aged 25 to 40 in good health and CMV-seronegative. Each CDR3 is given with its conserved first and last residue. The order of the fields is J gene, clone size, V gene, D gene, CDR3 length, CDR3 protein, CDR3 DNA. D genes are given only for firm matches. Part of the rows lack a size; the others show once, few, many or a class for expanded clones.

TRBJ1-3 | . | TRBV2 | . | 15 | CASSREEVSGNTIYF | TGTGCCAGCAGTAGAGAAGAAGTCTCTGGAAACACCATATATTTT
TRBJ2-1 | . | TRBV6-6 | . | 11 | CASSASAEQFF | TGTGCCAGCAGTGCCTCCGCGGAGCAGTTCTTC
TRBJ2-1 | few | TRBV6-8 | TRBD2 | 14 | CASSYGLAGGEQFF | TGTGCCAGCAGTTACGGGCTAGCGGGGGGTGAGCAGTTCTTC
TRBJ1-2 | . | TRBV19 | . | 14 | CASSIWGRDYGYTF | TGTGCCAGTAGTATTTGGGGCAGGGACTATGGCTACACCTTC
TRBJ1-1 | . | TRBV9 | TRBD1 | 17 | CASSLRPGQGTNTEAFF | TGTGCCAGCAGCTTACGACCGGGACAGGGGACGAACACTGAAGCTTTCTTT
TRBJ2-7 | . | TRBV30 | . | 14 | CAWGTGGAAYEQYF | TGTGCCTGGGGCACAGGGGGGGCCGCCTACGAGCAGTACTTC
TRBJ1-1 | few | TRBV6-1 | . | 14 | CASSERAANTEAFF | TGTGCCAGCAGTGAGAGGGCGGCGAACACTGAAGCTTTCTTT
TRBJ2-5 | . | TRBV9 | TRBD2 | 14 | CASSGGLAGETQYF | TGTGCCAGCAGCGGGGGACTAGCGGGAGAGACCCAGTACTTC
TRBJ1-6 | . | TRBV27 | . | 15 | CASSSRGSYNSPLHF | TGTGCCAGCAGTTCCAGGGGCTCCTATAATTCACCCCTCCACTTT
TRBJ2-7 | . | TRBV6-5 | TRBD2 | 16 | CASSYLGLAGAYEQYF | TGTGCCAGCAGTTACTTAGGACTAGCGGGGGCCTACGAGCAGTACTTC